These 23 T cell receptor beta chains were sequenced from one sample in a study of cytomegalovirus exposure and HLA in healthy donors. PCR employed 60 Vbeta and 13 Jbeta primers. Here immunoSEQ multiplex PCR was the method, and the copy in TCRdb shows in-frame clones only, minus some. The sample yields approximately 220,000 clones, approximately 80% seen once. Sequenced material: PBMCs. These receptors were collected from a young man in good health and CMV-seronegative.

The chain combines TRBV13 with TRBJ2-1, with TRBD2 identical over 12 bases. This CDR3 has 16 amino acids. V shed 3 bases, J shed 10 bases, and the junction held 10 bases outside the gene matches. Germline CDR1 PRHDT, CDR2 FYEKMQ (reference sequence). The CDR3 sequence: CASSFLELAGGGEQFF. CDR3 coding DNA: TGTGCCAGCAGCTTTCTTGAACTAGCGGGGGGAGGAGAGCAGTTCTTC. Full variable domain (missing parts from reference TRBV13 and TRBJ2-1): AAGVIQSPRHLIKEKRETATLKCYPIPRHDTVYWYQQGPGQDPQFLISFYEKMQSDKGSIPDRFSAQQFSDYHSELNMSSLELGDSALYFCASSFLELAGGGEQFFGPGTRLTVL.

This chain connects TRBV7-9 to TRBJ2-5; D may be TRBD1 (5 bases). Trimming took 2 bases from V and 4 from J, leaving 11 bases between them. Germline CDR1 is SEHNR and CDR2 is FQNEAQ (reference sequence). This CDR3 comprises 14 residues. The CDR3 DNA reads TGTGCCAGCAGCTTACAGGGCTGGTTAGAGACCCAGTACTTC. The encoded protein is CASSLQGWLETQYF.

The CDR3 coding sequence is TGTGCCAGCAGTGAAGACCAGGGGACCGGCAATCAGCCCCAGCATTTT. Its translation is CASSEDQGTGNQPQHF. This chain connects TRBV6-1 to TRBJ1-5, with D perhaps TRBD1 (6 bases). Germline V gene data show CDR1 as MNHNS and CDR2 as SASEGT. The CDR3 extends over 16 amino acids. V was clipped by 1 base and J by 2 bases, with 12 bases between them.

The chain carries TRBV5-8 and TRBJ2-7; 7 positions agree with TRBD1. V gave up 5 bases and J gave up 2 bases; unmatched junction bases: 7. Germline-derived CDR1 and CDR2 are SGHTS and YDEGEE. This CDR3 region has 14 residues. The CDR3: CASSSRQGTYEQYF. In DNA, the CDR3 is TGTGCCAGCAGTTCACGACAGGGAACCTACGAGCAGTACTTC.

This chain joins TRBV19 and TRBJ2-1; 7 bases align to TRBD2. Germline V gives CDR1 LNHDA, CDR2 SQIVND (reference sequence). The CDR3 is 15 amino acids. After removal of 5 bases from V and 2 bases from J, the junction contained 6 bases not matched to a gene. The CDR3 region has the DNA TGTGCCAGTAGTTCTAGCGGAGCTACCTACAATGAGCAGTTCTTC. It is translated as CASSSSGATYNEQFF.

This chain joins TRBV4-3 and TRBJ2-7; D gene uncertain. This CDR3 is built from 14 residues. V was cut by 1 base and J by 3 bases, with 10 bases left in between. CDR1 is LGHNA, CDR2 YSLEER, per germline. The CDR3 here is CASSQGLTGYEQYF. The CDR3 nucleotides read TGCGCCAGCAGCCAAGGCCTCACGGGCTACGAGCAGTACTTC.

The chain combines TRBV19 with TRBJ2-3, with TRBD2 matching over 11 bases. CDR3 size: 14 residues. V lost 6 bases and J lost 8; bases outside the gene matches: 7. Germline CDR1 reads LNHDA; CDR2 reads SQIVND (reference sequence). Written as DNA, the CDR3 is TGTGCCAGTAGCGTAGCGGGGGGGCCTAGTACGCAGTATTTT. Its protein product is CASSVAGGPSTQYF.

This rearrangement joins TRBV7-9 to TRBJ2-5; 10 bases fit TRBD1. Losses at the gene ends were 3 bases for V and 5 bases for J; bases not matched to a gene: 3. Germline V gene lookup returns CDR1 SEHNR and CDR2 FQNEAQ (reference sequence). The CDR3 consists of 14 residues. CDR3 sequence reads: CASSLTGGGETQYF. CDR3 DNA sequence: TGTGCCAGCAGCTTGACAGGGGGCGGTGAGACCCAGTACTTC.

The V and J genes are TRBV25-1 and TRBJ1-1; D not resolved. CDR1 is MGHDK and CDR2 is SYGVNS in the germline V gene. The CDR3 has 12 residues. Trimming stripped 2 bases from V and 2 bases from J, with 3 bases between. CDR3 nucleotide sequence: TGTGCCAGCAGTGAAATAAACACTGAAGCTTTCTTT. This sequence encodes CASSEINTEAFF.

V usage is TRBV6-5 and J usage is TRBJ2-7; 8 bases agree with TRBD1. Trimming cost V 4 bases and J 6 bases; bases outside gene matches: 8. This CDR3 region has 14 residues. Germline CDR1 and CDR2: MNHEY and SVGAGI. For the CDR3, the DNA is TGTGCCAGCAGTTCCCGGGACAGGCCCGGCGAGCAGTACTTC. This codes for CASSSRDRPGEQYF.

The V gene is TRBV7-2, the J gene TRBJ2-7; 7 bases map to TRBD2. Germline V CDR1 and CDR2: SGHTA, FQGNSA. The trim removed 4 bases at V and 7 bases at J, leaving 10 bases unmatched. The CDR3 has 14 residues. CDR3 DNA sequence: TGTGCCAGCAGCTGGGGGGGAATCTTGACGGAGCAGTACTTC. Translating it yields CASSWGGILTEQYF.

This chain uses TRBV4-3 with TRBJ1-4, with TRBD1 as a possible D gene (5 bases). In germline, CDR1 is LGHNA, CDR2 YSLEER. The germline V and J ends were trimmed by 6 bases and 3 bases, with 11 bases remaining between them. This CDR3 is built from 14 residues. CDR3 region: CASRHQGSNEKLFF. CDR3 DNA sequence: TGCGCCAGCAGACATCAGGGATCTAATGAAAAACTGTTTTTT.

The sample holds one count of this clone. The rearrangement joins TRBV11-2 to TRBJ2-3; D perhaps matches TRBD1 (5 bases). Germline assignment: CDR1 SGHAT and CDR2 FQNNGV. This CDR3 region has 17 residues. The V gene lost 5 bases and the J gene lost 7 bases, with 25 bases spanning the gap. The CDR3 region has the DNA TGTGCCAGCAGCCGCCCCTCTCAGGGCGCGGTCAGAAATACGCAGTATTTT. It codes for CASSRPSQGAVRNTQYF.

This chain uses TRBV7-6 with TRBJ2-7, with D unresolved. The ends were cut back, 1 base at V and 2 bases at J, with 12 bases in the middle. The CDR3 consists of 15 residues. The germline V gene encodes CDR1 SGHVS and CDR2 FNYEAQ. The CDR3 DNA sequence: TGTGCCAGCAGCTTAGGGCGAGGAAGGACCTACGAGCAGTACTTC. The encoded protein is CASSLGRGRTYEQYF.

V is TRBV6-4 and J is TRBJ2-1; 7 bases are a match to TRBD2. Germline V gives CDR1 MRHNA, CDR2 SNTAGT. There are 15 residues in the CDR3. Losses at the gene ends were 3 bases for V and 8 bases for J; bases not matched to a gene: 10. The CDR3 spells CASSEIGGGADEQFF. DNA for the CDR3: TGTGCCAGCAGTGAGATCGGGGGAGGGGCGGATGAGCAGTTCTTC.

The V and J genes are TRBV4-1 and TRBJ2-1; D perhaps matches TRBD2 (6 bases). Germline V gene sequence: CDR1 MGHRA, CDR2 YSYEKL. The V end lost 3 bases, the J end lost 9 bases, and 6 bases lay between the germline ends. The CDR3 spans 11 residues. The CDR3 DNA reads as TGCGCCAGCAGCCAGCGGGGTGAGCAGTTCTTC. Translated: CASSQRGEQFF.

The CDR3 sequence is CASSPSLGTGFSNQPQHF. The CDR3 DNA follows: TGTGCCAGCTCACCGAGCCTCGGGACAGGGTTCAGCAATCAGCCCCAGCATTTT. The V gene is TRBV18, the J gene TRBJ1-5, with 9 bases lining up with TRBD1. CDR3 length: 18 amino acids. After removal of 3 bases from V and 1 base from J, the junction contained 10 bases not matched to a gene. Germline V gives CDR1 KGHSH, CDR2 LQKENI. Together with reference TRBV18 and TRBJ1-5, the CDR3 gives the full variable domain: NAGVMQNPRHLVRRRGQEARLRCSPMKGHSHVYWYRQLPEEGLKFMVYLQKENIIDESGMPKERFSAEFPKEGPSILRIQQVVRGDSAAYFCASSPSLGTGFSNQPQHFGDGTRLSIL.

The chain uses TRBV7-6 and TRBJ2-3, with TRBD2 matching over 9 bases. Germline V gene sequence: CDR1 SGHVS, CDR2 FNYEAQ. After removal of 5 bases from V and 4 bases from J, the junction contained 13 bases not matched to a gene. This CDR3 is built from 17 residues. The CDR3 sequence is CASSTRAGTSLSDTQYF. CDR3 coding DNA: TGTGCCAGCAGCACACGGGCAGGGACTAGCCTATCAGATACGCAGTATTTT. The full variable domain, in which reference TRBV7-6 and TRBJ2-3 provide the parts outside the CDR3, is GAGVSQSPRYKVTKRGQDVALRCDPISGHVSLYWYRQALGQGPEFLTYFNYEAQQDKSGLPNDRFSAERPEGSISTLTIQRTEQRDSAMYRCASSTRAGTSLSDTQYFGPGTRLTVL.

The rearrangement joins TRBV7-2 to TRBJ1-6; TRBD1 matches 8 bases. Looked up from germline, CDR1 is SGHTA and CDR2 is FQGNSA. After removal of 2 bases from V and 9 bases from J, the junction contained 3 bases not matched to a gene. The CDR3 spans 14 residues. The CDR3 spells CASSLQGAGSPLHF. CDR3 sequence (DNA): TGTGCCAGCAGCTTACAGGGGGCCGGTTCACCCCTCCACTTT.

This clone showed up just once. This sequence joins TRBV4-1 and TRBJ2-7, with a tentative D call TRBD2 (6 bases). Trimming stripped 7 bases from V and 1 base from J, with 20 bases between. The CDR3 loop spans 16 amino acids. Germline CDR1 MGHRA, CDR2 YSYEKL. DNA for the CDR3: TGCGCCAGCATCTCCCCCCCGCGGGGTGTATCCTACGAGCAGTACTTC. It codes for CASISPPRGVSYEQYF.

The chain links TRBV29-1 to TRBJ2-5, with D possibly matching TRBD1 (7 bases). V was pared by 6 bases and J by 11 bases, with 22 bases between. The CDR3 length is 13 residues. Per germline, CDR1 SQVTM and CDR2 ANQGSEA. The CDR3, as DNA: TGCAGCGTGCGACAGGGCCCCACGGGGGAGCAGTACTTC. The encoded protein is CSVRQGPTGEQYF.

Notes on this clone: An end of the junction does not agree with germline; a read error may underlie this. The V call is TRBV5-8, the J call TRBJ2-3; a possible D gene is TRBD1 (6 bases). The V gene's germline CDR1 is SGHTS and CDR2 YDEGEE. The length of the CDR3 is 16 residues. CDR3 DNA sequence: TGTGCCAGCAGCTTGGGCCGGGACACCACCACACATACGCAGTATTTT. Protein sequence: CASSLGRDTTTHTQYF.

This clone was seen more than once but under ten times. This chain's CDR3 is CASSQDPGNTGELFF. CDR3 bases: TGTGCCAGCAGCCAAGATCCAGGGAACACCGGGGAGCTGTTTTTT. This rearrangement joins TRBV4-2 to TRBJ2-2, with unresolved D. V dropped 0 bases and J dropped 1 base, with 6 bases sitting between them. CDR1 and CDR2 (germline): LGHNA, YNFKEQ. This CDR3 is built from 15 residues.